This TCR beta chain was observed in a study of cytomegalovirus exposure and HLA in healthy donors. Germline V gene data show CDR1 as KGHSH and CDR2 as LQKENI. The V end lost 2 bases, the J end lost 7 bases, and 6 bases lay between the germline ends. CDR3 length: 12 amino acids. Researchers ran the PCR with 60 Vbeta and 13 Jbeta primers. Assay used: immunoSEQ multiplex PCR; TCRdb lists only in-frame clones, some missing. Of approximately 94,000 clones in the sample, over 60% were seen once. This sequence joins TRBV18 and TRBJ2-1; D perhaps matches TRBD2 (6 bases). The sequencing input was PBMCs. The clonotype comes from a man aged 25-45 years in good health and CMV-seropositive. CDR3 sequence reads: CASSPSGNEQFF. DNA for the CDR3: TGTGCCAGCTCACCAAGCGGGAATGAGCAGTTCTTC.